The 3 T cell receptor beta chains listed next were all sequenced from one sample in a study of T cells in Graves' hyperthyroidism and ophthalmopathy. TCR beta CDR3 sequences were amplified from RNA transcripts. The HTBI set primed first-round TCR CDR3 RT-PCR. TCRdb processed the multiplex PCR reads anew with MiXCR; each CDR3 protein has one entry. The profile shows around 570,000 distinct CDR3 sequences, just under 20% of them singletons. The sequencing input was blood. These receptors came from a man in his forties with Graves' ophthalmopathy.

This clonotype has more than one count but fewer than ten. This chain joins TRBV30 and TRBJ2-1; 11 bases are a match to TRBD2. Germline loops: CDR1 GTSNPN, CDR2 SVGIG (reference sequence). The CDR3 covers 15 residues. J lost 3 bases, V lost 3 bases, and 4 bases had no gene match. The CDR3 loop reads CAWRRGTSGYNEQFF. CDR3 DNA sequence: TGTGCCTGGAGGAGGGGGACTAGCGGCTACAATGAGCAGTTCTTC. Looking up the rest from reference TRBV30 and TRBJ2-1 gives the full variable domain: SQTIHQWPATLVQPVGSPLSLECTVEGTSNPNLYWYRQAAGRGLQLLFYSVGIGQISSEVPQNLSASRPQDRQFILSSKKLLLSDSGFYLCAWRRGTSGYNEQFFGPGTRLTVL.

V is TRBV11-3 and J is TRBJ1-3; no clear D gene. Germline V gene data show CDR1 as SGHNT and CDR2 as YENEEA. The V end was cut by 2 bases, the J end by 0 bases, with 11 bases between. The CDR3 has 16 amino acids. DNA for the CDR3: TGTGCCAGCAGCTTATTATTTCTCTTCTCTGGAAACACCATATATTTT. Protein: CASSLLFLFSGNTIYF. The full variable domain, its missing parts supplied by reference TRBV11-3 and TRBJ1-3, is EAGVVQSPRYKIIEKKQPVAFWCNPISGHNTLYWYLQNLGQGPELLIRYENEEAVDDSQLPKDRFSAERLKGVDSTLKIQPAELGDSAVYLCASSLLFLFSGNTIYFGEGSWLTVV.

In this sample, this clonotype turned up a few times. The genes are TRBV6-2 or TRBV6-3 and TRBJ2-3; D might be TRBD2 (5 bases). The germline gives CDR1 MNHEY, CDR2 SVGEGT. V was pared by 0 bases and J by 2 bases, with 9 bases between. This CDR3 has 15 residues. CDR3 bases: TGTGCCAGCAGTTACTCTGTAGCGCCCACAGATACGCAGTATTTT. Residues: CASSYSVAPTDTQYF.